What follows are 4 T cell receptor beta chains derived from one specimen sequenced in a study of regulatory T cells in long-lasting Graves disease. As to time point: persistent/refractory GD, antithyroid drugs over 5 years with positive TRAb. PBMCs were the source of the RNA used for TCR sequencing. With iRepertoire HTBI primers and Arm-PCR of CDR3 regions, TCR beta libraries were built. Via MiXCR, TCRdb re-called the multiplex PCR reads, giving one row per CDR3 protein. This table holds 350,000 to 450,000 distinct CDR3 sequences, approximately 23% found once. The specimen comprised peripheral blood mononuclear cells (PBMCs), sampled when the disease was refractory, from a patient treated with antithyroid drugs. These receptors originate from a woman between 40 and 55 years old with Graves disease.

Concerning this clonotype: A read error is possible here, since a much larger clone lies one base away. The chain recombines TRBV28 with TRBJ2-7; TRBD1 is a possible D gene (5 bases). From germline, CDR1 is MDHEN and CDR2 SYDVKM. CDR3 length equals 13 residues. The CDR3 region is CVSSNTGSYEQYF. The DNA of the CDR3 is TGTGTCAGCAGTAATACAGGTAGCTACGAGCAGTACTTC.

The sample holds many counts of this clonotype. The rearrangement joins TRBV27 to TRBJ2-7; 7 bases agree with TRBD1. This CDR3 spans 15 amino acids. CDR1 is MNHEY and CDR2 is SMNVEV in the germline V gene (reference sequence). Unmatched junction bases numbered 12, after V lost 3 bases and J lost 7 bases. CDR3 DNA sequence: TGTGCCAGCAGTTTCGCCACCCACAGGGGACGGGAGCAGTACTTC. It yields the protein CASSFATHRGREQYF.

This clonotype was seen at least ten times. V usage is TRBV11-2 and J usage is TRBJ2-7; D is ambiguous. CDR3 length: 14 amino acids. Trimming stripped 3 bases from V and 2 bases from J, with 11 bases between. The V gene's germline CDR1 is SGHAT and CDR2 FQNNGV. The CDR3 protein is CASSFPTPPYEQYF. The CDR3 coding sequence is TGTGCCAGCAGCTTCCCGACACCTCCCTACGAGCAGTACTTC.

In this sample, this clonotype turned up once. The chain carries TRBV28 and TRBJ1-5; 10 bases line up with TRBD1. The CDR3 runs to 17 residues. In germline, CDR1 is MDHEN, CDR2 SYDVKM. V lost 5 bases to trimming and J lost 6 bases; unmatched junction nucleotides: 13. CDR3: CASSPTPGTGEAQPQHF. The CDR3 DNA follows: TGTGCCAGCAGTCCAACCCCGGGGACAGGGGAGGCTCAGCCCCAGCATTTT. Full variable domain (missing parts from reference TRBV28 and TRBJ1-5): DVKVTQSSRYLVKRTGEKVFLECVQDMDHENMFWYRQDPGLGLRLIYFSYDVKMKEKGDIPEGYSVSREKKERFSLILESASTNQTSMYLCASSPTPGTGEAQPQHFGDGTRLSIL.